This entry concerns a single TCR beta chain. Its antigen remains unidentified. CD45RO-negative, CCR7-positively selected cells formed the naive CD8 fraction, excluding terminally differentiated effector memory CD45RA+ cells. Those who donated were healthy HIV-negative adults, with no recent acute infections or vaccinations reported. The donors, all of them Caucasian adults, lived in Nashville, Tennessee. Profiling relied on immunoSEQ multiplex PCR, and the TCRdb table lists in-frame clones only, not all of them. The data hold about 2 million clones, with just under 95% observed a single time. This sample was taken from a study of shared clonotypes between healthy human individuals. Germline-derived CDR1 and CDR2 are SGHNT and YYREEE (reference sequence). The germline V and J ends were trimmed by 6 bases and 4 bases, with 18 bases remaining between them. This CDR3 has 15 residues. General study findings and limits: Sequencing depth was predicted to influence how clonotypes are shared among donors.

The V and J genes are TRBV5-4 and TRBJ2-3, with D perhaps matching TRBD2 (6 bases). The receptor was isolated from a young man in good health. The sequenced sample consisted of naive CD8+ T cells sorted from blood. The CDR3 loop is CASTWGGGLADTQYF. The CDR3 DNA sequence: TGTGCCAGCACCTGGGGAGGAGGGTTGGCAGATACGCAGTATTTT.